These 27 T cell receptor beta chains share one sample of origin, sequenced in a study of T cell responses to AZD1222 COVID-19 vaccine. Measured with immunoSEQ multiplex PCR; TCRdb has only the in-frame clones, and not every one. The sample has fewer than 300,000 clones, 85% to 95% seen once. The material sequenced was peripheral blood, taken on day 0 of AZD1222 vaccination. The source is an adult in good health.

The chain joins TRBV5-1 to TRBJ2-5; weak D call: TRBD2 (5 bases). From germline, CDR1 is SGHRS and CDR2 YFSETQ. This CDR3 contains 14 residues. Deletions cut 0 bases from V and 4 bases from J, with 10 bases between. CDR3 protein: CASSLATEAETQYF. CDR3 in DNA: TGCGCCAGCAGCTTGGCCACGGAGGCAGAGACCCAGTACTTC.

A word on this clone: This specimen includes other DNA sequences encoding the same CDR3. The rearrangement uses TRBV7-9 and TRBJ1-1; D perhaps matches TRBD1 (6 bases). This CDR3 comprises 13 residues. Germline V lookup: CDR1 SEHNR, CDR2 FQNEAQ (reference sequence). Trimming removed 1 base from V and 5 bases from J, with 8 bases in between. Written as DNA, the CDR3 is TGTGCCAGCAGCTTAGGAGGGGGTACTGAAGCTTTCTTT. Residues: CASSLGGGTEAFF.

The genes are TRBV4-1 and TRBJ2-7, with TRBD1 matching 8 bases. Germline trimming cut 1 base from V and 2 bases from J; bases unmatched to any gene: 7. The CDR3 is 16 amino acids. The germline V gene has CDR1 MGHRA and CDR2 YSYEKL. CDR3 loop: CASSQGRTGRPYEQYF. CDR3 coding DNA: TGCGCCAGCAGCCAAGGGAGGACAGGGCGACCCTACGAGCAGTACTTC.

V usage is TRBV18 and J usage is TRBJ1-4; D possibly corresponds to TRBD1 (6 bases). V was trimmed by 3 bases and J by 0 bases, leaving 11 bases between them. CDR1 and CDR2 from the germline V gene are KGHSH and LQKENI. The CDR3 contains 16 residues. The CDR3 reads CASSPWGRSTNEKLFF. CDR3 coding DNA: TGTGCCAGCTCACCTTGGGGGCGATCAACTAATGAAAAACTGTTTTTT.

The chain is built from TRBV4-3 and TRBJ2-1; TRBD2 matches at 10 bases. The CDR3 length is 18 residues. J gave up 0 bases and V 3 bases, and 8 bases lay outside the gene matches. Per the germline V gene, CDR1 is LGHNA and CDR2 is YSLEER. The CDR3 spells CASSQESGRAYSYNEQFF. CDR3 DNA: TGCGCCAGCAGCCAGGAAAGCGGGAGGGCCTACTCCTACAATGAGCAGTTCTTC.

This chain connects TRBV9 to TRBJ1-3, with 7 bases identical to TRBD1. The V gene's germline CDR1 is SGDLS and CDR2 YYNGEE. The CDR3 has 18 residues. Germline trimming cut 4 bases from V and 0 bases from J; bases unmatched to any gene: 13. The CDR3 DNA follows: TGTGCCAGCAGCCCCTTTCTCCGGGACAGCTTCTCTGGAAACACCATATATTTT. This translates into CASSPFLRDSFSGNTIYF. Complete variable domain (other parts from reference TRBV9 and TRBJ1-3): DSGVTQTPKHLITATGQRVTLRCSPRSGDLSVYWYQQSLDQGLQFLIQYYNGEERAKGNILERFSAQQFPDLHSELNLSSLELGDSALYFCASSPFLRDSFSGNTIYFGEGSWLTVV.

V gene TRBV19 combines with J gene TRBJ1-5; maybe TRBD1 (6 bases). Between the trimmed V and J ends, which lost 7 bases and 4 bases, there was a span of 17 bases. The germline CDR1 and CDR2 sequences are LNHDA and SQIVND (reference sequence). This CDR3 spans 15 amino acids. The CDR3 DNA reads TGTGCCAGTAAGGGACAAGGCGGGTCTAATCAGCCCCAGCATTTT. This translates into CASKGQGGSNQPQHF.

V gene TRBV10-2 combines with J gene TRBJ2-7; TRBD1 is a possible D gene (6 bases). The V gene's germline CDR1 is WSHSY and CDR2 SAAADI. CDR3 length equals 13 residues. Trimming stripped 5 bases from V and 2 bases from J, with 10 bases between. CDR3 in DNA: TGCGCCAGCAGTCAGGGGAACCCCTACGAGCAGTACTTC. This encodes CASSQGNPYEQYF.

The V gene is TRBV28, the J gene TRBJ1-5, with D possibly matching TRBD1 (5 bases). In germline, CDR1 is MDHEN, CDR2 SYDVKM. The V end was cut by 6 bases, the J end by 11 bases, with 26 bases between. The CDR3 is made up of 16 amino acids. The CDR3 region has the DNA TGTGCCAGCAGCCCCATCGACGCAGGGTTAATAGGAGCCCAGCATTTT. Protein sequence: CASSPIDAGLIGAQHF. Filled out from reference TRBV28 and TRBJ1-5, the complete variable domain reads DVKVTQSSRYLVKRTGEKVFLECVQDMDHENMFWYRQDPGLGLRLIYFSYDVKMKEKGDIPEGYSVSREKKERFSLILESASTNQTSMYLCASSPIDAGLIGAQHFGDGTRLSIL.

V usage is TRBV19 and J usage is TRBJ1-5; 9 positions match TRBD1. Germline loops: CDR1 LNHDA, CDR2 SQIVND (reference sequence). Trimming at V came to 6 bases and at J to 9 bases, leaving 6 bases not matched to a gene. The CDR3 contains 13 residues. The CDR3 DNA reads TGTGCCAGTAGGGGACAGGGCGGGCTGCCCCAGCATTTT. Protein sequence: CASRGQGGLPQHF.

The chain has TRBV14 and TRBJ2-2; 8 bases match TRBD2. J lost 1 base, V lost 2 bases, and 6 bases had no gene match. The CDR3 length is 17 residues. Germline V gene lookup returns CDR1 SGHDN and CDR2 FVKESK. CDR3 in amino acids: CASSQLRGGQNTGELFF. CDR3 sequence (DNA): TGTGCCAGCAGCCAACTCCGGGGGGGCCAGAACACCGGGGAGCTGTTTTTT.

This clone was observed a few times. The chain has TRBV3-1 (or the pseudogene TRBV3-2) and TRBJ2-7; 8 nucleotides align to TRBD2. This CDR3 is 14 amino acids long. Germline V CDR1 and CDR2: LGHDT, YNNKEL (reference sequence). V was clipped by 6 bases and J by 4 bases; unmatched bases: 8. CDR3 DNA: TGTGCCAGCAGTAGCGGGACCGAAGGATACGAGCAGTACTTC. Protein: CASSSGTEGYEQYF.

The chain joins TRBV5-5 to TRBJ1-5; a possible D gene is TRBD1 (5 bases). Deletions cut 3 bases from V and 5 bases from J, with 18 bases between. The V gene's germline CDR1 is SGHKS and CDR2 YYEKEE (reference sequence). The CDR3 length is 16 residues. The CDR3, as DNA: TGTGCCAGCAGCTCCCTGGGGGGATCGGTTCATCAGCCCCAGCATTTT. It codes for CASSSLGGSVHQPQHF.

Here the CDR3 reads CASSLEGAEAFF. CDR3 DNA: TGCGCCAGCAGCTTGGAAGGCGCTGAAGCTTTCTTT. This rearrangement joins TRBV5-1 to TRBJ1-1; D not certain. Germline lookup yields CDR1 SGHRS and CDR2 YFSETQ. The CDR3 contains 12 residues. Trimming left V 0 bases short and J 6 bases short, with 6 bases between.

The CDR3 region is CASSLSRLSYEQYF. Written as DNA, the CDR3 is TGTGCCAGCAGTTTATCGAGACTAAGCTACGAGCAGTACTTC. This rearrangement joins TRBV27 to TRBJ2-7, with D perhaps matching TRBD2 (5 bases). The V end lost 0 bases, the J end lost 3 bases, and 9 bases lay between the germline ends. Per the germline V gene, CDR1 is MNHEY and CDR2 is SMNVEV (reference sequence). The CDR3 runs to 14 residues.

The chain combines TRBV27 with TRBJ2-3, with D perhaps TRBD2 (6 bases). Germline loops: CDR1 MNHEY, CDR2 SMNVEV (reference sequence). This CDR3 comprises 16 residues. V lost 6 bases, J lost 1 base, and 17 bases lay in between. The CDR3 loop is CASRYGTRSGTDTQYF. The CDR3 coding sequence is TGTGCCAGCAGATACGGGACTCGAAGTGGCACAGATACGCAGTATTTT.

This rearrangement joins TRBV6-2 or TRBV6-3 to TRBJ2-1; D is unclear. Germline V CDR1 and CDR2: MNHEY, SVGEGT. The CDR3 is made up of 14 amino acids. V was trimmed by 2 bases and J by 0 bases, leaving 5 bases between them. CDR3 protein: CASSYQDSYNEQFF. The DNA of the CDR3 is TGTGCCAGCAGTTACCAGGACTCCTACAATGAGCAGTTCTTC.

The chain recombines TRBV30 with TRBJ1-4, with D unresolved. The CDR3 runs 15 residues. The germline V and J ends were trimmed by 2 bases and 4 bases, with 14 bases remaining between them. Germline-derived CDR1 and CDR2 are GTSNPN and SVGIG (reference sequence). The CDR3 loop reads CAWSIPRMLNEKLFF. The CDR3 DNA is TGTGCCTGGAGTATCCCACGTATGCTTAATGAAAAACTGTTTTTT.

The chain employs TRBV2 and TRBJ2-7; D is unclear. Trimming took off 4 bases at V and 1 base at J, with 8 bases between the two ends. This CDR3 is 13 amino acids long. CDR1 is SNHLY and CDR2 is FYNNEI in the germline V gene. Here the CDR3 reads CASSADVSYEQYF. The CDR3 DNA sequence: TGTGCCAGCAGTGCTGACGTATCCTACGAGCAGTACTTC.

V and J are TRBV30 and TRBJ1-1; D gene uncertain. Trimming took off 1 base at V and 11 bases at J, with 14 bases between the two ends. This CDR3 spans 12 amino acids. The germline V gene has CDR1 GTSNPN and CDR2 SVGIG (reference sequence). CDR3 residues: CAWSAQVTWAFF. CDR3 DNA: TGTGCCTGGAGTGCCCAGGTTACGTGGGCTTTCTTT.

The V and J genes are TRBV19 and TRBJ1-2, with 7 bases fitting TRBD1. The CDR3 loop spans 15 amino acids. Per the germline V gene, CDR1 is LNHDA and CDR2 is SQIVND (reference sequence). V dropped 5 bases and J dropped 7; count of bases not matched to a gene: 13. DNA of the CDR3: TGTGCCAGTAGTTGGACAGGAGATTTGATAGGTGGCTACACCTTC. This sequence encodes CASSWTGDLIGGYTF.

V is TRBV5-1 and J is TRBJ2-3; no definite D call. CDR1 and CDR2 from the germline V gene are SGHRS and YFSETQ. The CDR3 is made up of 15 amino acids. The ends were cut back, 0 bases at V and 0 bases at J, with 8 bases in the middle. The CDR3 DNA is TGCGCCAGCAGCTTGGTACTCCTCAGCACAGATACGCAGTATTTT. This sequence encodes CASSLVLLSTDTQYF.

V is TRBV6-5 and J is TRBJ2-2, with 12 bases that match TRBD2. The CDR3 contains 15 residues. Looked up from germline, CDR1 is MNHEY and CDR2 is SVGAGI. V shed 2 bases and J 5 bases; nucleotides not matched to a gene: 0. The CDR3 protein is CASSYGTSGTGELFF. The CDR3 DNA reads TGTGCCAGCAGTTACGGGACTAGCGGGACCGGGGAGCTGTTTTTT.

The gene calls are TRBV18 and TRBJ2-3; TRBD1 matches at 10 bases. Germline V CDR1 and CDR2: KGHSH, LQKENI. The CDR3 consists of 15 residues. V was pared by 3 bases and J by 2 bases, with 2 bases of the junction left unmatched. This chain's CDR3 is CASSPGTGVTDTQYF. The CDR3 DNA reads as TGTGCCAGCTCACCCGGGACAGGGGTCACAGATACGCAGTATTTT.

The rearrangement uses TRBV10-3 and TRBJ2-2; maybe TRBD2 (7 bases). Per the germline V gene, CDR1 is ENHRY and CDR2 is SYGVKD. Trimming stripped 8 bases from V and 6 bases from J, with 10 bases between. This CDR3 has 12 residues. The CDR3 nucleotides are TGTGCCATCGAAGGGGGGGCCGGGGAGCTGTTTTTT. It codes for CAIEGGAGELFF.

This chain joins TRBV9 and TRBJ2-3; D not certain. V lost 3 bases to trimming and J lost 5 bases, with 4 bases between them. CDR1 and CDR2 (germline): SGDLS, YYNGEE. CDR3 length: 11 amino acids. The CDR3 nucleotides are TGTGCCAGCAGCGCCGAAGATACGCAGTATTTT. Its protein is CASSAEDTQYF.

This rearrangement joins TRBV16 to TRBJ2-1; D may correspond to TRBD1 or TRBD2 (6 bases each). The CDR3 consists of 17 residues. V lost 8 bases and J lost 2, with 22 bases in between. The germline V gene encodes CDR1 KGHSY and CDR2 FQNENV. The CDR3, as DNA: TGTGCCAGCGCTCGATCCCGGGGGCCAGGGACCTACAATGAGCAGTTCTTC. It translates to CASARSRGPGTYNEQFF. Full variable domain (missing parts from reference TRBV16 and TRBJ2-1): GEEVAQTPKHLVRGEGQKAKLYCAPIKGHSYVFWYQQVLKNEFKFLISFQNENVFDETGMPKERFSAKCLPNSPCSLEIQATKLEDSAVYFCASARSRGPGTYNEQFFGPGTRLTVL.